The 15 T cell receptor beta chains given below trace back to one sample, sequenced in a study of cytomegalovirus exposure and HLA in healthy donors. Use of 60 Vbeta and 13 Jbeta primers characterized the PCR. Only in-frame clones appear in the TCRdb table, and some are missing; sequencing was by immunoSEQ multiplex PCR. The sample holds 150,000 to 200,000 clones, about four fifths seen once. Sequencing was performed on PBMCs. These TCRs come from a woman aged 18-29 years in good health and CMV-seronegative.

The sample holds a few counts of this clone. The chain recombines TRBV11-3 with TRBJ2-1, with D tentatively TRBD2 (5 bases). The CDR3 covers 16 residues. The V and J ends lost 0 bases and 9 bases respectively, with 18 bases between them. CDR1 SGHNT and CDR2 YENEEA come from the germline V gene. CDR3 nucleotides: TGTGCCAGCAGCTTAGAATATAATACGGGGATTGGTGAGCAGTTCTTC. Translation: CASSLEYNTGIGEQFF.

The chain employs TRBV9 and TRBJ2-3; no firm D call. The V end was cut by 4 bases, the J end by 0 bases, with 9 bases between. The CDR3 runs 14 residues. CDR1 and CDR2 (germline): SGDLS, YYNGEE. The CDR3 DNA reads TGTGCCAGCAGCATGCATACAAGCACAGATACGCAGTATTTT. Amino acids: CASSMHTSTDTQYF.

This clone was counted a few times. This chain links TRBV4-1 with TRBJ1-1, with D possibly being TRBD1 (6 bases). Germline V gene lookup returns CDR1 MGHRA and CDR2 YSYEKL. The CDR3 runs 13 residues. Deletions cut 0 bases from V and 8 bases from J, with 10 bases between. CDR3 sequence reads: CASSQDRGGEAFF. The DNA of the CDR3 is TGCGCCAGCAGCCAAGATCGGGGGGGCGAAGCTTTCTTT.

The rearrangement joins TRBV4-1 to TRBJ2-4; 7 nucleotides line up with TRBD1. This CDR3 has 17 residues. CDR1 and CDR2 from the germline V gene are MGHRA and YSYEKL. Germline trimming cut 3 bases from V and 3 bases from J; bases unmatched to any gene: 11. The CDR3 DNA sequence: TGCGCCAGCAGCCAGGGGAGTCAGACAGGGCGCAAAAACATTCAGTACTTC. It yields the protein CASSQGSQTGRKNIQYF.

J is TRBJ2-7 and V is TRBV7-9; TRBD2 might be the D (5 bases). Germline loops: CDR1 SEHNR, CDR2 FQNEAQ (reference sequence). Trimming stripped 5 bases from V and 4 bases from J, with 9 bases between. The CDR3 runs 12 residues. The CDR3 here is CASSTTGYEQYF. DNA of the CDR3: TGTGCCAGCAGCACAACGGGGTACGAGCAGTACTTC. Filled out from reference TRBV7-9 and TRBJ2-7, the complete variable domain reads DTGVSQNPRHKITKRGQNVTFRCDPISEHNRLYWYRQTLGQGPEFLTYFQNEAQLEKSRLLSDRFSAERPKGSFSTLEIQRTEQGDSAMYLCASSTTGYEQYFGPGTRLTVT.

The rearrangement joins TRBV5-4 to TRBJ2-3, with D hard to call. Germline assignment: CDR1 SGHNT and CDR2 YYREEE (reference sequence). V gave up 2 bases and J gave up 2 bases, with 12 bases separating them. The CDR3 is 15 amino acids. CDR3 amino acids: CASSLDFAVTDTQYF. The CDR3 nucleotides are TGTGCCAGCAGCTTAGATTTTGCGGTCACAGATACGCAGTATTTT.

This clone has just a few counts. This chain joins TRBV30 and TRBJ1-1; no reliable D call. Trimming took 0 bases from V and 3 from J, leaving 8 bases between them. The germline V gene has CDR1 GTSNPN and CDR2 SVGIG (reference sequence). This CDR3 comprises 13 residues. CDR3 protein: CAWSVLRDTEAFF. Written as DNA, the CDR3 is TGTGCCTGGAGTGTATTGCGGGACACTGAAGCTTTCTTT.

The genes are TRBV19 and TRBJ2-7, with D possibly being TRBD2 (5 bases). Trimming cost V 3 bases and J 0 bases, with 6 bases left between them. CDR3 length equals 13 residues. The germline CDR1 and CDR2 sequences are LNHDA and SQIVND (reference sequence). The CDR3 DNA is TGTGCCAGTAGTATGGGGAGCTCCTACGAGCAGTACGTC. This codes for CASSMGSSYEQYV.

The chain uses TRBV7-8 and TRBJ1-4; 10 bases map to TRBD1. Germline CDR1 reads SGHVS; CDR2 reads FQNEAQ. The CDR3 consists of 16 residues. V shed 3 bases and J 8 bases; nucleotides not matched to a gene: 9. In DNA form, the CDR3 reads TGTGCCAGCAGCTTCGGGACAGGGGCCCTCGAAGAAAAACTGTTTTTT. It is translated as CASSFGTGALEEKLFF.

The J gene is TRBJ1-2, the V gene TRBV9, with 7 bases lining up with TRBD1. Germline CDR1 is SGDLS and CDR2 is YYNGEE. With 3 bases clipped from V and 4 bases from J, the junction kept 6 bases outside the gene matches. The CDR3 covers 14 residues. CDR3 protein: CASSARWDSYGYTF. The CDR3 nucleotides read TGTGCCAGCAGCGCACGGTGGGACAGCTATGGCTACACCTTC.

The chain recombines TRBV18 with TRBJ2-1, with TRBD2 identical over 8 bases. In germline, CDR1 is KGHSH, CDR2 LQKENI. V was clipped by 3 bases and J by 5 bases; unmatched bases: 9. The CDR3 is 16 amino acids. DNA for the CDR3: TGTGCCAGCTCACCGCCCCGGGGGGGTCCCCACAATGAGCAGTTCTTC. Residues: CASSPPRGGPHNEQFF.

J is TRBJ2-7 and V is TRBV21-1; the DNA was not used to check the table's D call, TRBD2. TRBV21-1 is annotated as a pseudogene. The length of the CDR3 is 24 residues. CDR3 loop: CASSKEGGVARARSRGIECYEQYV. DNA of the CDR3: TGTGCCAGCAGCAAAGAAGGGGGGGTAGCGAGAGCCCGATCCCGCGGGATAGAATGCTACGAGCAGTACGTC.

The V gene is TRBV6-5, the J gene TRBJ2-7; 7 bases align to TRBD1. V lost 7 bases, J lost 5 bases, and 11 bases stayed unmatched. This CDR3 is built from 14 residues. Per the germline V gene, CDR1 is MNHEY and CDR2 is SVGAGI. In DNA, the CDR3 is TGTGCCAGCACCCCCGGTACAGGGGACCACGAGCAGTACTTC. Translating gives CASTPGTGDHEQYF.

V and J are TRBV11-2 and TRBJ1-2; no definite D call. Trimming left V 5 bases short and J 4 bases short, with 20 bases between. CDR1 and CDR2 from the germline V gene are SGHAT and FQNNGV. This CDR3 has 16 amino acids. In DNA form, the CDR3 reads TGTGCCAGCAGCCACTCGCTTCGGAGGGCAAGCTATGGCTACACCTTC. Its protein is CASSHSLRRASYGYTF.

This clone was seen only a few times. The chain joins TRBV5-8 to TRBJ1-4; no reliable D call. Germline V CDR1 and CDR2: SGHTS, YDEGEE. The V gene lost 3 bases and the J gene lost 4 bases, with 10 bases spanning the gap. The CDR3 contains 14 residues. In DNA form, the CDR3 reads TGTGCCAGCAGCTCCCTGGCCCGTAATGAAAAACTGTTTTTT. Amino acid sequence: CASSSLARNEKLFF.